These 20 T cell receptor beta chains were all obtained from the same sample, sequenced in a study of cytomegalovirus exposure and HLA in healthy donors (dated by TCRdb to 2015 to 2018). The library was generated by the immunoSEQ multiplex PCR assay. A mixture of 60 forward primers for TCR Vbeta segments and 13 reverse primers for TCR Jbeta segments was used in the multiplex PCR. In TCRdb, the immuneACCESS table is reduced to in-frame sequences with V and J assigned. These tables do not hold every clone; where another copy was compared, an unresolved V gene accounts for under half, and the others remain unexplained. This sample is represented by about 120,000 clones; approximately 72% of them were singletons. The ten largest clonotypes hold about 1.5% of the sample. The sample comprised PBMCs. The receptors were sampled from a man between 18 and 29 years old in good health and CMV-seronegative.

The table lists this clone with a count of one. Written as DNA, the CDR3 is TGTGCCAGCAGGACCCGGGACAGGGTGTTTGGGCAGTACTTC. Translated: CASRTRDRVFGQYF. V is TRBV6-1 and J is TRBJ2-7; 9 nucleotides agree with TRBD1. CDR3 length equals 14 residues. Germline V gives CDR1 MNHNS, CDR2 SASEGT. The V and J ends lost 6 bases and 9 bases, in that order; junction bases with no gene match: 12.

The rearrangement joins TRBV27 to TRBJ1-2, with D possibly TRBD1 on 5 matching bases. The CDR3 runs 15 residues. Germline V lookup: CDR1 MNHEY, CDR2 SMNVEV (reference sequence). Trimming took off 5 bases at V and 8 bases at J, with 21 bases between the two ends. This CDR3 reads CASSRLNQGLGGYTF. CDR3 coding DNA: TGTGCCAGCAGTCGACTGAATCAGGGCCTAGGGGGCTACACCTTC.

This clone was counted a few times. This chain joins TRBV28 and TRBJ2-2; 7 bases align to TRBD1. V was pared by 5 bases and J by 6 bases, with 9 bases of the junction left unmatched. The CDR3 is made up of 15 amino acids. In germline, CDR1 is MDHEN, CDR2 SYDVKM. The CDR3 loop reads CASSTTGTVAGELFF. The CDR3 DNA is TGTGCCAGCAGTACAACCGGGACAGTTGCCGGGGAGCTGTTTTTT.

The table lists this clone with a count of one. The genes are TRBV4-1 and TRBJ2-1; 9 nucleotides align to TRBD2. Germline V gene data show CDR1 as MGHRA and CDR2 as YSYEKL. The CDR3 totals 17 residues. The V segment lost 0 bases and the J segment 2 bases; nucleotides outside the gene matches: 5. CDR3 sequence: CASSQDLSGRPYNEQFF. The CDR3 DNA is TGCGCCAGCAGCCAAGATCTAAGCGGGAGGCCCTACAATGAGCAGTTCTTC.

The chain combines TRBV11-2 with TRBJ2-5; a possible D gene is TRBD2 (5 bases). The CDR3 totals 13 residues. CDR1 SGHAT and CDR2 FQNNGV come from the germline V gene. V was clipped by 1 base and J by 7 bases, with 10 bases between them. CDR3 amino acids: CASSLGELGTQYF. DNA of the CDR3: TGTGCCAGCAGCTTAGGGGAGTTGGGGACCCAGTACTTC.

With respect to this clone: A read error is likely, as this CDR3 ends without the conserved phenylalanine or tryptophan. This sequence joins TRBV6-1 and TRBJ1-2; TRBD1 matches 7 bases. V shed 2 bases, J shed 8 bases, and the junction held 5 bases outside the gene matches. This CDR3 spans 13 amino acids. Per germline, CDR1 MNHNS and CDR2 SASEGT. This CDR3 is CASSEYRGGGYTL. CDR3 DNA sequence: TGTGCCAGCAGTGAATACAGGGGAGGAGGCTACACCCTC.

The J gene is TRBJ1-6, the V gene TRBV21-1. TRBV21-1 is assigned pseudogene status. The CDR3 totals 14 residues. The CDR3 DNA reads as TGTGCCAGCAGCAAAGGACCGGAGTCTTCACCCCTCCACTTT. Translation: CASSKGPESSPLHF.

DNA for the CDR3: TGCAGCGTGAGCGGATATTCGGGCACTGAAGCTTTCTTT. Protein product: CSVSGYSGTEAFF. The rearrangement joins TRBV29-1 to TRBJ1-1; the D is unclear. V was trimmed by 6 bases and J by 4 bases, leaving 15 bases between them. CDR3 length equals 13 residues. CDR1 SQVTM and CDR2 ANQGSEA come from the germline V gene.

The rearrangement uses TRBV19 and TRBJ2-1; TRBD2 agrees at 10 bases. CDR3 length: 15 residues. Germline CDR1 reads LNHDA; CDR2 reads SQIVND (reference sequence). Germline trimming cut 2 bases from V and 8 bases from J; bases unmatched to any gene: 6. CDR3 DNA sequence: TGTGCCAGTAGTATACTAGCGGGAGCCTATTATGAGCAGTTCTTC. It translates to CASSILAGAYYEQFF.

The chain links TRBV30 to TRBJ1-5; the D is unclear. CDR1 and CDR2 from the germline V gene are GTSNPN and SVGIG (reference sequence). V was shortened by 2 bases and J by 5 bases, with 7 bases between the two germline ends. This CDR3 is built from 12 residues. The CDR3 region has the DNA TGTGCCTGGAGTTCAAATGATCAGCCCCAGCATTTT. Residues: CAWSSNDQPQHF.

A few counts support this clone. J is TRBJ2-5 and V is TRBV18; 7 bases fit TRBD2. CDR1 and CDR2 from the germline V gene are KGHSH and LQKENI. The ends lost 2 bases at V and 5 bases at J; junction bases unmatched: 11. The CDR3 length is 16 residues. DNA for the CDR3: TGTGCCAGCTCACCATGGGGAGGGGATCTTCTGGAGACCCAGTACTTC. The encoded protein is CASSPWGGDLLETQYF.

The CDR3 DNA is TGTGCCAGTAGACCGGGACAGTCCATCTATGGCTACACCTTC. It encodes CASRPGQSIYGYTF. The V gene is TRBV19, the J gene TRBJ1-2; 7 nucleotides align to TRBD1. Germline loops: CDR1 LNHDA, CDR2 SQIVND (reference sequence). The CDR3 length is 14 residues. The J segment lost 4 bases and the V segment lost 6 bases, leaving 8 bases of the junction unmatched. Full variable domain (outside the CDR3, taken from reference TRBV19 and TRBJ1-2): DGGITQSPKYLFRKEGQNVTLSCEQNLNHDAMYWYRQDPGQGLRLIYYSQIVNDFQKGDIAEGYSVSREKKESFPLTVTSAQKNPTAFYLCASRPGQSIYGYTFGSGTRLTVV.

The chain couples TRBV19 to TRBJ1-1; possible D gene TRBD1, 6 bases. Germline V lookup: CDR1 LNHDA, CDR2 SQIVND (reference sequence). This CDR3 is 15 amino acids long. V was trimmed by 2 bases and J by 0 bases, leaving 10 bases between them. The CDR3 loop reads CASSITRTVNTEAFF. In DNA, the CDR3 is TGTGCCAGTAGTATAACGAGGACAGTGAACACTGAAGCTTTCTTT.

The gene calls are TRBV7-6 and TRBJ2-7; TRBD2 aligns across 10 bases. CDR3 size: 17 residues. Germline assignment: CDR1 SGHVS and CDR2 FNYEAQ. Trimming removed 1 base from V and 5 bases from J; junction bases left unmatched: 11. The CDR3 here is CASSLGTPAGGPHEQYF. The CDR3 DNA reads TGTGCCAGCAGCTTAGGGACTCCAGCGGGAGGGCCCCACGAGCAGTACTTC.

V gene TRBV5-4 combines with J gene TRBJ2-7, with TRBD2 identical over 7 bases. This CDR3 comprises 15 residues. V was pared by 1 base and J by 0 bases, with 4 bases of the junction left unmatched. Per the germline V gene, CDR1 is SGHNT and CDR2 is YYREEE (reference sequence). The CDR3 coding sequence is TGTGCCAGCAGCTTGCCAGGGACTACCTCCTACGAGCAGTACTTC. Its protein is CASSLPGTTSYEQYF.

This chain's CDR3 is CASSDSRNTEAFF. CDR3 nucleotide sequence: TGTGCCAGCAGTGACTCGAGGAACACTGAAGCTTTCTTT. This chain uses TRBV6-4 with TRBJ1-1, with D uncertain. In germline, CDR1 is MRHNA, CDR2 SNTAGT. The V end was cut by 0 bases, the J end by 1 base, with 3 bases between. The CDR3 covers 13 residues.

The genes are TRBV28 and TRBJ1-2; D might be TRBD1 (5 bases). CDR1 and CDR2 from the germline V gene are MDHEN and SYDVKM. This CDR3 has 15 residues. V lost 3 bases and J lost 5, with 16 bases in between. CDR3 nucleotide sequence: TGTGCCAGCAGTTTGGTAGGGGCGGGGGGGTATGGCTACACCTTC. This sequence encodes CASSLVGAGGYGYTF.

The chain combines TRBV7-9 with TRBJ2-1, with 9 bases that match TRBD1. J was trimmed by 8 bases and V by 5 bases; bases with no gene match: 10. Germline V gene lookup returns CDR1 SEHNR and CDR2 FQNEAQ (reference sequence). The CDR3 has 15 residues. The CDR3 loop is CASSRGQGGGDEQFF. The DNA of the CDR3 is TGTGCCAGCAGCCGGGGACAGGGTGGGGGTGATGAGCAGTTCTTC.

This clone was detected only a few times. The CDR3 loop is CAWSVQNYGYTF. The CDR3 nucleotides are TGTGCCTGGAGTGTACAGAACTATGGCTACACCTTC. The chain links TRBV30 to TRBJ1-2; D is ambiguous. Trimming took 0 bases from V and 2 from J, leaving 4 bases between them. The CDR3 is made up of 12 amino acids. Germline loops: CDR1 GTSNPN, CDR2 SVGIG (reference sequence).

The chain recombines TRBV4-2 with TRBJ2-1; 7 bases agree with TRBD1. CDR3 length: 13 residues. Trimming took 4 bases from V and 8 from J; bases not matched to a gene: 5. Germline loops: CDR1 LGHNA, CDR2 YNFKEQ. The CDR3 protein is CASSRGQVDEQFF. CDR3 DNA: TGTGCCAGCAGCCGAGGACAGGTAGATGAGCAGTTCTTC.